This T cell receptor (beta chain) was captured in a study of blood T cell repertoires in COVID-19 (dated by TCRdb to the early 2020s). General notes on the study: Samples covering the acute and convalescent phases of COVID-19 were provided by collaborators in the United States, Italy and Spain. Samples came from the ongoing ImmuneRACE study (first 160 participants) plus 1,254 subjects from 6 global collaborators. Deeply sampled blood TCRbeta repertoires from subjects exposed to, actively infected with, or recovered from COVID-19 were included in the dataset. A freely available public database, intended as a resource for researchers studying the immune response to SARS-CoV-2, is where the repertoires were released. Nearly every sample came with metadata listing a de-identified subject ID, COVID-19 status, age in years and sex. Where HLA class I and class II types were available, the types were taken from metadata supplied by the sample provider, not from assay-based typing. The prospective study material was composed of cDNA or gDNA derived from T cells, B-cell-depleted T cells, or PBMCs.

The immunoSEQ Assay, a bias-controlled multiplex PCR, was used to amplify TCRbeta CDR3 regions from genomic DNA. As for the authors' bioinformatics: Within the assay, amplification of reference gene primers was used to estimate how many nucleated cells each sample contained. To quantify the absolute abundance of each unique TCRbeta CDR3 rearrangement, sequence reads were collapsed and filtered. For each sample, productive Simpson clonality was calculated by taking the square root of Simpson's diversity index across productive rearrangements. The table comes from immuneACCESS by way of TCRdb, which keeps in-frame sequences with V and J called. Part of the clones is missing from these tables; in studies checked, under half for an unresolved V gene and the rest for unknown reasons. V and J calls and clone size are as listed in that table; D and trimming were resolved from the DNA. Across this sample there are a few hundred thousand clones, with roughly 85% seen only once. In total, the top ten clones hold around 6.3% of the sample.

In the prospective study, participants were roughly 18 to 100 years old, resided in fewer than 25 geographic areas of the United States, and were enrolled through a virtual design. In the prospective study, participants were assigned to cohorts based on the clinical history participants reported in a screening survey and a study questionnaire. Exposed participants had been in contact with someone with a PCR-confirmed or clinician-diagnosed COVID-19 case within 2 weeks of study entry. Mobile phlebotomists in the prospective study collected whole blood, serum and a nasopharyngeal or oropharyngeal swab from every participant. Prospective study participants could optionally give additional blood draws and questionnaires over an approximately two-month period. Blood samples from the prospective study were shipped frozen or at room temperature prior to DNA extraction. General study outcomes and caveats: Clinical and demographic metadata were provided uncurated, with the amount varying by source and participant.

Its CDR3 holds 14 amino acids, cysteine through phenylalanine. The only DNA kept is the CDR3, 42 bases in frame from the first base. The germline V gene yields MRHNA for CDR1 and SNTAGT for CDR2. V loses 3 bases of germline sequence and J loses 9 bases, and the interval between the two ends is 12 bases. As to this clone: This receptor's antigen is unknown. No base quality information exists; no much larger clone differs at one position.

The TCR comes from a woman aged 45-65 years who had been exposed to COVID-19. The chain links TRBV6-4 with TRBJ1-6, with the D gene uncertain. Source material: PBMCs or T cells enriched from blood (not recorded which). The CDR3 protein: CASSEEAFGSPLHF. The DNA sequence is given as TGTGCCAGCAGTGAAGAGGCATTTGGTTCACCCCTCCACTTT.